The rows below give T cell receptor beta chains drawn from one sample of a study of identical twins. TCRdb used MiXCR to reprocess the 5' RACE reads, holding one entry per CDR3 protein. Of hundreds of thousands of distinct CDR3 sequences in the sample, roughly an eighth were seen once. The sample was also reused in another study, on yellow fever vaccine responses in identical twins.

Sequenced sample: PBMCs. These receptors all come from a woman aged 18 to 35 in good health. The CDR3 runs from the conserved cysteine through the conserved F or W. D genes are given only for firm matches. Clone size is stated in some rows and not others, as once, few, many or a class when expanded.

D	V	size	J	DNA	CDR3
TRBD2	TRBV6-1	few	TRBJ2-5	TGTGCCAGCAGACGGGGACTAGCGGTTCAAGAGACCCAGTACTTC	CASRRGLAVQETQYF
.	TRBV20-1	.	TRBJ2-3	TGCAGTGCTAGGCCCTACAGGGAGGGAGACGTACCCAGCACAGATACGCAGTATTTT	CSARPYREGDVPSTDTQYF
TRBD1	TRBV4-1	few	TRBJ1-1	TGCGCCAGCAGCCCCCGGACAGGGTTTGAAGCTTTCTTT	CASSPRTGFEAFF
.	TRBV4-1	few	TRBJ2-1	TGCGCCAGCAGCCTCGGATTCTTCAATGAGCAGTTCTTC	CASSLGFFNEQFF
.	TRBV2	.	TRBJ1-1	TGTGCCATCAACCGCGCGCCGAACACTGAAGCTTTCTTT	CAINRAPNTEAFF
TRBD2	TRBV4-1	.	TRBJ2-3	TGCGCCAGCAGCCAACAACTAGCGGGGGGGCTTTCAGATACGCAGTATTTT	CASSQQLAGGLSDTQYF
.	TRBV3-1	few	TRBJ1-6	TGTGCCAGCAGCCAAGGACAGGCCAATTCACCCCTCCACTTT	CASSQGQANSPLHF
.	TRBV27	few	TRBJ1-1	TGTGCCAGCAGCTATCGGGCCCCTCTTATCTCTGAAGCTTTCTTT	CASSYRAPLISEAFF
.	TRBV27	.	TRBJ1-2	TGTGCCAGCGCTCCAGGGCCCAACTATGGCTACACCTTC	CASAPGPNYGYTF
.	TRBV15	.	TRBJ1-2	TGTGCCACCAGCACTGGGGCTGACTATGGCTACACCTTC	CATSTGADYGYTF
TRBD1	TRBV4-1	.	TRBJ2-5	TGCGCCAGCAGCTACGGACAGGGGGCCCAAGAGACCCAGTACTTC	CASSYGQGAQETQYF
.	TRBV29-1	few	TRBJ2-1	TGCAGCGTTGAATCCCTGAGGGACTCCTACAATGAGCAGTTCTTC	CSVESLRDSYNEQFF
TRBD2	TRBV7-7	few	TRBJ2-1	TGTGCCAGCAGCTTTCTGGGGAGGGGAGCTGGTGAGCAGTTCTTC	CASSFLGRGAGEQFF
TRBD2	TRBV9	.	TRBJ2-1	TGTGCCAGCAGCGTAGGGACTAGCGGGATCTATGAGCAGTTCTTC	CASSVGTSGIYEQFF
.	TRBV6-2/TRBV6-3	.	TRBJ2-3	TGTGCCAGCAGTTATGGTTCGTTTGGAGTCAATACGCAGTATTTT	CASSYGSFGVNTQYF
.	TRBV12-3/TRBV12-4	few	TRBJ2-2	TGTGCCAGCAGTTTAGATTGGCGCGGAGTGCGTACCGGGGAGCTGTTTTTT	CASSLDWRGVRTGELFF
.	TRBV5-5	few	TRBJ2-5	TGTGCCAGCAGCTTGTCGACTGCGTTCCAAGAGACCCAGTACTTC	CASSLSTAFQETQYF
.	TRBV4-2	few	TRBJ1-6	TGTGCCAGCAGCCAGGAGTCGGGACAACTTAATTCACCCCTCCACTTT	CASSQESGQLNSPLHF
.	TRBV5-6	.	TRBJ1-6	TGTGCCAGCAGCACGAACCCCGGGACATTTAATTCACCCCTCCACTTT	CASSTNPGTFNSPLHF
.	TRBV5-1	.	TRBJ2-1	TGCGCCAGCAGCTTGGTTCCCGGGGACTACAATGAGCAGTTCTTC	CASSLVPGDYNEQFF